This T cell receptor (beta chain) emerged from a study of post-analysis software for immune sequencing data. Study-wide results and limits: Controls showed lower frequencies than patients for 5 or 6 TRBV segments, and TRBV5-6, TRBV5-1 and TRBV20-1 were among these.

Every TCR beta cDNA library bore unique molecular identifiers. There were about 1 to 10 million T cells, and about half a million cDNA molecules came from them. TCRdb re-called the PCR reads through MiXCR, storing one row per CDR3 protein. The sample records 350,000 to 500,000 distinct CDR3 sequences, roughly 40% being singletons. V was trimmed by 2 bases and J by 4 bases, leaving 15 bases between them. The CDR3 sequence is 15 residues long. Per the germline V gene, CDR1 is SEHNR and CDR2 is FQNEAQ (reference sequence). Comment on this clonotype: Its target is not known.

V is TRBV7-9 and J is TRBJ2-7; a weak D match, TRBD2 (6 bases). The sequenced material came from blood. The TCR originated in a girl aged 2 to 10 with multiple sclerosis. The CDR3 coding sequence is TGTGCCAGCAGCTTAACCCGGGACTCTCGGTACGAGCAGTACTTC. It translates to CASSLTRDSRYEQYF.